The rows below give T cell receptor beta chains drawn from one sample of a study of response to subunit inactivated influenza vaccine. Via MiXCR, TCRdb re-called the RT-PCR reads, giving one row per CDR3 protein. This sample carries 650,000 to 850,000 distinct CDR3 sequences, more than 11% of them seen once, and the ten largest clones take around 7%. Here the sequenced sample was PBMCs from blood, taken around 15 days before vaccination. These receptors were collected from a man aged 45-65 years who received an inactivated influenza vaccine. CDR3s include the opening cysteine and the closing phenylalanine or tryptophan. A D gene is named only where the DNA matches it firmly. Expanded clones get a size class; other rows say once, few or many, or leave the size out.

clone_size	j_call	d_call	v_call	cdr3_aa	cdr3_nt
NA	TRBJ2-1	NA	TRBV29-1	CSVDGSGPEQFF	TGCAGCGTTGATGGTAGCGGTCCTGAGCAGTTCTTC
few	TRBJ1-1	NA	TRBV6-1	CASRPGRGTEAFF	TGTGCCAGCAGACCGGGTCGGGGCACTGAAGCTTTCTTT
NA	TRBJ2-3	NA	TRBV24-1	CATEGEDTQYF	TGTGCCACAGAAGGGGAAGATACGCAGTATTTT
few	TRBJ2-3	TRBD2	TRBV24-1	CATSDTYSGGGIYTQYF	TGTGCCACCAGTGACACATATAGCGGGGGTGGGATTTATACGCAGTATTTT
NA	TRBJ1-1	NA	TRBV12-3/TRBV12-4	CASSLTPQGNTEAFF	TGTGCCAGCAGTCTAACCCCACAGGGAAACACTGAAGCTTTCTTT
few	TRBJ1-2	NA	TRBV29-1	CSAGQANYGYTF	TGCAGCGCCGGACAAGCTAACTATGGCTACACCTTC
few	TRBJ2-1	TRBD1	TRBV7-2	CASSLTQGAYNEQFF	TGTGCCAGCAGCTTAACACAGGGGGCCTACAATGAGCAGTTCTTC
NA	TRBJ2-1	TRBD1	TRBV5-8	CASNSERTGHNEQFF	TGTGCCAGCAACTCGGAACGGACAGGGCACAATGAGCAGTTCTTC
NA	TRBJ2-2	NA	TRBV7-8	CASSYSGTQNTGELFF	TGTGCCAGCAGCTACTCCGGGACACAGAACACCGGGGAGCTGTTTTTT
few	TRBJ2-7	NA	TRBV11-2	CASSPAALLSYEQYF	TGTGCCAGCAGCCCGGCGGCTCTCCTCTCCTACGAGCAGTACTTC
NA	TRBJ2-1	NA	TRBV24-1	CATSDQLQGNEQFF	TGTGCCACCAGTGATCAACTACAGGGAAATGAGCAGTTCTTC
few	TRBJ2-1	NA	TRBV7-9	CASSTTREQFF	TGTGCCAGCAGCACCACTAGAGAGCAGTTCTTC
NA	TRBJ2-3	TRBD1	TRBV10-2	CASSEGSPATGGTDTQYF	TGCGCCAGCAGTGAGGGGAGTCCCGCGACAGGGGGCACAGATACGCAGTATTTT
NA	TRBJ1-2	NA	TRBV4-1	CASSQGPVGDGYTF	TGCGCCAGCAGCCAAGGCCCGGTGGGGGATGGCTACACCTTC
NA	TRBJ1-2	NA	TRBV6-2/TRBV6-3	CASSRDIDWPNYGYTF	TGTGCCAGCAGCCGGGACATTGATTGGCCCAACTATGGCTACACCTTC
NA	TRBJ2-2	TRBD1	TRBV11-2	CASSFPIEGQGAAGELFF	TGTGCCAGCAGCTTTCCCATAGAGGGACAGGGGGCGGCCGGGGAGCTGTTTTTT
NA	TRBJ2-3	NA	TRBV29-1	CSVSVVSAGAGDTQYF	TGCAGCGTTTCAGTCGTGTCGGCGGGGGCTGGAGATACGCAGTATTTT